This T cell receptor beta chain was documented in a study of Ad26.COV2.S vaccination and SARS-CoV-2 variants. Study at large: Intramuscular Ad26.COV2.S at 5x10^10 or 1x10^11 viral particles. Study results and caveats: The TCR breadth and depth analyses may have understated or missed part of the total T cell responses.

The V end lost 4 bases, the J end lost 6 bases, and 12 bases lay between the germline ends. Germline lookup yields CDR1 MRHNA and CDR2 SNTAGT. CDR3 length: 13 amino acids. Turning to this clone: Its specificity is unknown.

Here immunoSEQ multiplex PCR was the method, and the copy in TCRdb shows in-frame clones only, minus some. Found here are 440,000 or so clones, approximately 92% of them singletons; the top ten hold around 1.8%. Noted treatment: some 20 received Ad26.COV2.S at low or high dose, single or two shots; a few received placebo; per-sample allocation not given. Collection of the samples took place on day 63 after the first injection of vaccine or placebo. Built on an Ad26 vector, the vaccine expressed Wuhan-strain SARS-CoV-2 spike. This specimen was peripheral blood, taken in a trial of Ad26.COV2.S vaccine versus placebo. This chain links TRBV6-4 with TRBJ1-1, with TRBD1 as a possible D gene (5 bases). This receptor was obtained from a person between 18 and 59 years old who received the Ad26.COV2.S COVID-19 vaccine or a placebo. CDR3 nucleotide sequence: TGTGCCAGCAGTGCGGGGGTTGGCTCTGAAGCTTTCTTT. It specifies CASSAGVGSEAFF.